The clone carrying this T cell receptor (beta chain) was found a few times. Authors' processing steps: Quantification of nucleated cells was approximated via reference gene primer amplification. Sequencing was performed with immunoSEQ multiplex PCR; in TCRdb, only in-frame clones are kept and a portion is missing. Clone size and V and J calls were adopted from that table, with D and trimming inferred from the DNA. Here the sample spans fewer than 200,000 clones, more than 75% being singletons. This sample is part of a study of blood T cell repertoires in COVID-19. Background on the study: Samples representing acute and convalescent COVID-19 were sourced from the United States, Italy and Spain. The analysed material was cDNA or gDNA that came from T cells, B-cell-depleted T cells, or PBMCs.

This CDR3 has 11 amino acids. V shed 3 bases and J shed 8 bases, with 7 bases lying between them. Sequenced material: peripheral blood. The V call is TRBV12-3 or TRBV12-4, the J call TRBJ1-1; D uncertain. This TCR came from a woman of 80 years or more with COVID-19, enrolled during active disease. This chain's CDR3 is CASSFLEEAFF. CDR3 nucleotides: TGTGCCAGCAGTTTTCTAGAGGAAGCTTTCTTT.